These 11 T cell receptor beta chains were all obtained from the same sample, sequenced in a study of T cell responses to AZD1222 COVID-19 vaccine. The method was immunoSEQ multiplex PCR; TCRdb's version includes in-frame clones alone and lacks a portion of them. The sample has about 98,000 clones, 80% to 90% seen once; the top ten hold about 9.3%. The sample here was peripheral blood, taken on day 0 of MenACWY control vaccination. The receptors stem from an adult in good health.

This rearrangement joins TRBV14 to TRBJ2-1; D is uncertain. Per the germline V gene, CDR1 is SGHDN and CDR2 is FVKESK. V was trimmed by 1 base and J by 9 bases, leaving 10 bases between them. CDR3 size: 13 residues. CDR3 in DNA: TGTGCCAGCAGCCAAGCCGCCGAAGGTGAGCAGTTCTTC. Encoded protein: CASSQAAEGEQFF.

This chain uses TRBV7-9 with TRBJ2-3; 10 bases are shared with TRBD1. Trimming at V came to 1 base and at J to 5 bases, leaving 6 bases not matched to a gene. The CDR3 runs to 16 residues. Germline CDR1 and CDR2: SEHNR and FQNEAQ (reference sequence). CDR3 sequence reads: CASSLVGGTGEDTQYF. The DNA for the CDR3 is TGTGCCAGCAGCTTAGTAGGCGGGACAGGGGAAGATACGCAGTATTTT.

The genes are TRBV10-2 and TRBJ1-2, with 7 bases identical to TRBD1. This CDR3 contains 16 residues. The J segment lost 0 bases and the V segment lost 2 bases, leaving 6 bases of the junction unmatched. From germline, CDR1 is WSHSY and CDR2 SAAADI. The CDR3 here is CASSENRGNANYGYTF. CDR3 DNA sequence: TGCGCCAGCAGTGAGAACAGGGGCAACGCTAACTATGGCTACACCTTC.

This clone showed up just once. The chain employs TRBV9 and TRBJ2-1, with TRBD2 matching over 12 bases. Germline loops: CDR1 SGDLS, CDR2 YYNGEE. The CDR3 spans 19 residues. The ends lost 0 bases at V and 6 bases at J; junction bases unmatched: 13. DNA of the CDR3: TGTGCCAGCAGCGTAGGGGCTAGCGGGGGGGCCATTGCCCCCAATGAGCAGTTCTTC. Protein sequence: CASSVGASGGAIAPNEQFF.

The chain has TRBV5-4 and TRBJ2-5; 8 nucleotides agree with TRBD1. V lost 3 bases, J lost 4 bases, and 11 bases stayed unmatched. Germline V gene sequence: CDR1 SGHNT, CDR2 YYREEE (reference sequence). The CDR3 consists of 16 residues. This CDR3 reads CASSSARDRGGETQYF. Written as DNA, the CDR3 is TGTGCCAGCAGCTCGGCCCGCGACAGGGGTGGAGAGACCCAGTACTTC.

This chain connects TRBV7-3 to TRBJ2-1; TRBD2 matches 7 bases. Germline CDR1 is SGHTA and CDR2 is FQGTGA. The CDR3 has 13 residues. J gave up 12 bases and V 5 bases, and 10 bases lay outside the gene matches. The DNA of the CDR3 is TGTGCCAGCAGCCGCGGCGAACGCGGGGGGCAGTTCTTC. Amino acid sequence: CASSRGERGGQFF.

This clone came up a few times. The rearrangement joins TRBV5-4 to TRBJ2-2; 10 nucleotides line up with TRBD1. CDR1 and CDR2 from the germline V gene are SGHNT and YYREEE (reference sequence). This CDR3 is built from 15 residues. The V and J ends lost 3 bases and 7 bases, in that order; junction bases with no gene match: 6. CDR3 nucleotides: TGTGCCAGCAGCTCAGACAGGGGGCGAATCGGGGAGCTGTTTTTT. Amino acid sequence: CASSSDRGRIGELFF.

The chain's CDR3 is CASSLGQRTAKNIQYF. CDR3 nucleotides: TGTGCCAGCAGCTTAGGACAGCGGACGGCCAAAAACATTCAGTACTTC. The V gene is TRBV7-9, the J gene TRBJ2-4; possibly TRBD1 or TRBD2 for D (5 bases each). The CDR3 runs to 16 residues. V was pared by 1 base and J by 1 base, with 11 bases between. Per germline, CDR1 SEHNR and CDR2 FQNEAQ (reference sequence).

The rearrangement joins TRBV2 to TRBJ1-5; TRBD1 might be the D (5 bases). Germline assignment: CDR1 SNHLY and CDR2 FYNNEI. The CDR3 sequence is 13 residues long. V was shortened by 4 bases and J by 5 bases, with 9 bases between the two germline ends. CDR3 nucleotide sequence: TGTGCCAGCAGTGGGGGCCAGGATCAGCCCCAGCATTTT. It specifies CASSGGQDQPQHF.

V usage is TRBV27 and J usage is TRBJ1-5; D gene unclear. The CDR3 is 14 amino acids. Germline assignment: CDR1 MNHEY and CDR2 SMNVEV (reference sequence). V was trimmed by 6 bases and J by 4 bases, leaving 13 bases between them. Here the CDR3 reads CASRARHGNQPQHF. CDR3 coding DNA: TGTGCCAGCAGGGCACGACATGGGAATCAGCCCCAGCATTTT.

J is TRBJ2-7 and V is TRBV25-1; D may correspond to TRBD1 or TRBD2 (6 bases each). This CDR3 contains 14 residues. Germline values: CDR1 MGHDK, CDR2 SYGVNS. Trimming removed 5 bases at V and 7 bases at J, with 18 bases between. The CDR3 bases are TGTGCCAGCAGTTTCTCCGGAGGGACAATAGAGCAGTACTTC. Its translation: CASSFSGGTIEQYF.